A selection of T cell receptor beta chains follows, all from one sample in a study of technical replicates of blood from a few donors. The assay was immunoSEQ multiplex PCR, and TCRdb's table has in-frame clones only and misses some. The sample consists of roughly 92,000 clones, around 95% of them appearing once. The source material was T cells isolated from PBMCs. The source is a human donor in good health. CDR3s include the opening cysteine and the closing phenylalanine or tryptophan. A D gene is named only where the DNA matches it firmly. The size entry is marked missing in some rows and otherwise reads once, few, many or a size class.

size	D	V	J	CDR3	DNA
NA	TRBD1	TRBV9	TRBJ1-2	CASSPTLGDRDNGYTF	TGTGCCAGCAGCCCTACGCTTGGGGACAGGGACAATGGCTACACCTTC
few	NA	TRBV6-1	TRBJ1-1	CASSESVGEAFF	TGTGCCAGCAGTGAATCGGTCGGTGAAGCTTTCTTT
NA	NA	TRBV30	TRBJ1-1	CARATTGQEAFF	TGTGCCCGCGCCACTACGGGACAAGAAGCTTTCTTT
NA	NA	TRBV28	TRBJ1-2	CASHPPGGGYTF	TGTGCCAGCCACCCTCCAGGTGGGGGCTACACCTTC
NA	TRBD1	TRBV28	TRBJ1-2	CASSGPDRGVYGYTF	TGTGCCAGCAGTGGCCCGGACAGGGGGGTCTATGGCTACACCTTC
NA	TRBD1	TRBV19	TRBJ2-5	CASSGTGRETQYF	TGTGCCAGTAGCGGGACAGGGAGGGAGACCCAGTACTTC
NA	NA	TRBV11-2	TRBJ2-3	CASSLERTSTDTQYF	TGTGCCAGCAGCTTAGAGAGAACTAGCACAGATACGCAGTATTTT
once	NA	TRBV6-5	TRBJ1-2	CASTPYEGANYGYTF	TGTGCCAGCACCCCCTATGAAGGGGCCAACTATGGCTACACCTTC
NA	TRBD2	TRBV4-3	TRBJ2-3	CASSQVPAGRADTQYF	TGCGCCAGCAGCCAAGTACCAGCGGGAAGGGCAGATACGCAGTATTTT
NA	TRBD2	TRBV15	TRBJ2-3	CATSGTGGSSGRAIPDTQYF	TGTGCCACCAGCGGTACTGGCGGGTCTAGCGGGAGGGCCATACCAGATACGCAGTATTTT
NA	NA	TRBV28	TRBJ2-1	CASSFAERPNEQFF	TGTGCCAGCAGTTTCGCAGAGCGGCCCAATGAGCAGTTCTTC
NA	NA	TRBV29-1	TRBJ2-3	CSVLGTAGTDTQYF	TGCAGCGTCCTCGGGACAGCGGGTACAGATACGCAGTATTTT
NA	NA	TRBV7-9	TRBJ2-5	CASSSQPLTVTETQYF	TGTGCCAGCAGCTCCCAGCCCTTGACAGTAACAGAGACCCAGTACTTC
NA	NA	TRBV6-5	TRBJ1-1	CASSYSEGLTEAFF	TGTGCCAGCAGTTACTCTGAGGGTTTGACTGAAGCTTTTTTT
NA	TRBD1	TRBV19	TRBJ1-1	CASSIGQGNTEAFF	TGTGCCAGTAGTATCGGACAGGGGAACACTGAAGCTTTCTTT
once	TRBD2	TRBV11-2	TRBJ2-3	CASSPRLAFTDTQYF	TGTGCCAGCAGCCCTCGACTAGCGTTCACAGATACGCAGTATTTT
NA	NA	TRBV7-2	TRBJ2-1	CASSLIWRDNEQFF	TGTGCCAGCAGCTTAATTTGGAGGGACAATGAGCAGTTCTTC
NA	NA	TRBV2	TRBJ1-4	CATTTLANEKLFF	TGCGCCACAACGACTTTAGCTAATGAAAAACTGTTTTTT
NA	TRBD2	TRBV5-5	TRBJ2-3	CASRHLTSGRGDTQYF	TGTGCCAGCAGGCACCTGACTAGCGGGAGGGGGGATACGCAGTATTTT
NA	TRBD1	TRBV5-4	TRBJ2-7	CASSTLDRGHEQYF	TGTGCCAGCAGCACGCTGGACAGGGGCCACGAGCAGTACTTC
NA	NA	TRBV4-1	TRBJ1-3	CASSQDHSRSGNTIYF	TGCGCCAGCAGCCAAGATCACTCTCGCTCTGGAAACACCATATATTTT
NA	NA	TRBV20-1	TRBJ2-1	CSAYRDNEQFF	TGCAGTGCTTACAGGGACAATGAGCAGTTCTTC
NA	TRBD1	TRBV5-1	TRBJ1-5	CASSYGTDSLQHF	TGCGCCAGCAGCTACGGGACAGATAGCCTTCAGCATTTT
NA	TRBD1	TRBV19	TRBJ1-1	CASDRTGLNTEAFF	TGTGCCAGTGACCGGACAGGGCTAAACACTGAAGCTTTCTTT
NA	NA	TRBV27	TRBJ2-1	CASTHSTGTYNEQFF	TGTGCCAGCACTCACTCAACCGGGACCTACAATGAGCAGTTCTTC
NA	NA	TRBV7-2	TRBJ2-5	CASSLAGEEETQYF	TGTGCCAGCAGCTTAGCGGGAGAGGAAGAGACCCAGTACTTC
NA	NA	TRBV11-3	TRBJ1-1	CASSFSGSNTEAFF	TGTGCCAGCAGCTTCTCAGGTTCGAACACTGAAGCTTTCTTT
NA	TRBD2	TRBV7-2	TRBJ2-5	CASSLASGSEQETQYF	TGTGCCAGCAGCTTAGCAAGCGGGAGTGAACAAGAGACCCAGTACTTC
NA	NA	TRBV10-3	TRBJ1-2	CAISAPDRSYGYTF	TGTGCCATCAGTGCTCCCGACAGATCCTATGGCTACACCTTC
NA	NA	TRBV19	TRBJ2-5	CASSTRGGTLETQYF	TGTGCCAGTAGTACTCGAGGAGGGACGTTGGAGACCCAGTACTTC
NA	NA	TRBV2	TRBJ1-2	CASILRGGYTF	TGTGCCAGCATTCTCAGGGGAGGCTACACCTTC
NA	TRBD1	TRBV18	TRBJ2-5	CASEGTGEETQYF	TGTGCCAGTGAGGGGACAGGGGAAGAGACCCAGTACTTC
NA	TRBD1	TRBV7-9	TRBJ2-5	CASSLEGTGGIETQYF	TGTGCCAGCAGCTTAGAAGGGACAGGGGGTATCGAGACCCAGTACTTC
NA	NA	TRBV27	TRBJ2-2	CASSSYRNTGELFF	TGTGCCAGCAGTTCCTACAGGAACACCGGGGAGCTGTTTTTT
NA	TRBD1	TRBV7-2	TRBJ1-5	CASSLADRDQPQHF	TGTGCCAGCAGCTTAGCGGACAGGGATCAGCCCCAGCATTTT
NA	TRBD2	TRBV4-1	TRBJ2-1	CASSQEPSGSYEQFF	TGCGCCAGCAGCCAAGAACCTAGCGGGAGCTATGAGCAGTTCTTC
NA	NA	TRBV10-3	TRBJ2-2	CAISVVSGELFF	TGTGCCATCAGTGTCGTTTCCGGGGAGCTGTTTTTT
once	NA	TRBV7-2	TRBJ1-2	CASPQGGINYGYTF	TGTGCCAGCCCCCAGGGCGGGATAAACTATGGCTACACCTTC
NA	TRBD2	TRBV4-2	TRBJ2-5	CASSQAERGQETQYF	TGTGCCAGCAGCCAGGCCGAGCGGGGGCAAGAGACCCAGTACTTC
NA	NA	TRBV6-1	TRBJ2-7	CASSEGQTYEQYF	TGTGCCAGCAGTGAAGGTCAAACCTACGAGCAGTACTTC
NA	NA	TRBV7-2	TRBJ2-1	CASSLSFRGGYNEQFF	TGTGCCAGCAGCTTAAGTTTTCGAGGAGGCTACAATGAGCAGTTCTTC
many	NA	TRBV7-9	TRBJ2-1	CASSKLGQSYNEQFF	TGTGCCAGCAGCAAACTGGGCCAATCCTACAATGAGCAGTTCTTC
NA	NA	TRBV4-1	TRBJ2-7	CASSQEFVTDSYEQYF	TGCGCCAGCAGCCAAGAGTTTGTGACAGACTCCTACGAGCAGTACTTC
NA	TRBD2	TRBV7-3	TRBJ2-2	CASSSLRTSGTNTGELFF	TGTGCCAGCAGCTCCCTACGGACTAGCGGAACGAACACCGGGGAGCTGTTTTTT
NA	NA	TRBV5-6	TRBJ2-5	CASSLWGVETQYF	TGTGCCAGCAGCTTGTGGGGAGTAGAGACCCAGTACTTC
NA	TRBD2	TRBV6-5	TRBJ2-3	CASTNSGGYTDTQYF	TGTGCCAGCACGAATAGCGGGGGCTACACAGATACGCAGTATTTT
NA	TRBD2	TRBV19	TRBJ2-5	CASSIGEGPWETQYF	TGTGCCAGTAGTATAGGGGAGGGGCCTTGGGAGACCCAGTACTTC
NA	NA	TRBV29-1	TRBJ1-2	CSVGRGENYGYTF	TGCAGCGTTGGCCGGGGGGAGAACTATGGCTACACCTTC
NA	NA	TRBV29-1	TRBJ1-2	CSVLTGTYYGYTF	TGCAGCGTGCTAACTGGGACTTACTATGGCTACACCTTC
NA	NA	TRBV19	TRBJ2-7	CASSITGYSYEQYF	TGTGCCAGTAGTATAACAGGGTACTCCTACGAGCAGTACTTC
NA	NA	TRBV19	TRBJ1-4	CASSKEDGLNEKLFF	TGTGCCAGTAGTAAGGAGGACGGGCTTAATGAAAAACTGTTTTTT
NA	NA	TRBV9	TRBJ2-2	CASSVERTPNTGELFF	TGTGCCAGCAGCGTAGAGCGGACCCCGAACACCGGGGAGCTGTTTTTT
NA	TRBD1	TRBV18	TRBJ1-4	CASSPSRDRGPEKLFF	TGTGCCAGCTCACCTTCCCGGGACAGGGGACCAGAAAAACTGTTTTTT
NA	TRBD1	TRBV5-1	TRBJ1-2	CASSLIRDRANYGYTF	TGCGCCAGCAGCTTAATCCGGGACAGAGCTAACTATGGCTACACCTTC
NA	NA	TRBV19	TRBJ2-1	CASSIQVGDPDEQFF	TGTGCCAGTAGTATACAGGTCGGGGATCCGGATGAGCAGTTCTTC